The 31 T cell receptor beta chains given below trace back to one sample, sequenced in a study of identifying expanded T cells in peripheral blood. Some clones are missing from TCRdb's copy, which holds only in-frame ones; the method was immunoSEQ multiplex PCR. Of tens of thousands of clones listed, roughly four fifths were seen once; the top ten hold about 18%. The sample consisted of blood. These receptors came from a person aged 18 to 70 in good health.

This chain links TRBV7-6 with TRBJ2-3; 8 bases match TRBD1. V was clipped by 6 bases and J by 12 bases; unmatched bases: 11. Germline-derived CDR1 and CDR2 are SGHVS and FNYEAQ. The CDR3 loop spans 13 amino acids. CDR3 nucleotide sequence: TGTGCCAGCAGTCAACTTGACAGGGGCCCCCAGTATTTT. It codes for CASSQLDRGPQYF.

The rearrangement uses TRBV6-1 and TRBJ2-1, with a tentative D call TRBD2 (6 bases). In germline, CDR1 is MNHNS, CDR2 SASEGT. V dropped 7 bases and J dropped 9 bases, with 19 bases sitting between them. The CDR3 is 14 amino acids. CDR3 in amino acids: CASTPRRAGSEQFF. DNA for the CDR3: TGTGCCAGCACCCCCAGGAGGGCCGGGAGTGAGCAGTTCTTC.

Only one count was recorded for this clone. The chain combines TRBV19 with TRBJ1-1; D is unresolved. CDR1 is LNHDA and CDR2 is SQIVND in the germline V gene (reference sequence). V gave up 7 bases and J gave up 1 base, with 10 bases separating them. The CDR3 runs to 13 residues. The CDR3 DNA follows: TGTGCCAGTAATTACAAAAGGAACACTGAAGCTTTCTTT. Translation gives CASNYKRNTEAFF.

This chain joins TRBV9 and TRBJ2-3; 9 bases line up with TRBD2. V shed 3 bases and J 6 bases; nucleotides not matched to a gene: 8. Germline assignment: CDR1 SGDLS and CDR2 YYNGEE. The CDR3 consists of 15 residues. DNA of the CDR3: TGTGCCAGCAGCGCGAGCGGGGGGCACCTGGATACGCAGTATTTT. It is translated as CASSASGGHLDTQYF.

This chain connects TRBV29-1 to TRBJ1-2; TRBD1 matches at 8 bases. The CDR3 extends over 13 amino acids. The V segment lost 0 bases and the J segment 7 bases; nucleotides outside the gene matches: 4. Germline lookup yields CDR1 SQVTM and CDR2 ANQGSEA. The CDR3 protein is CSVEDMTGAGYTF. Written as DNA, the CDR3 is TGCAGCGTTGAAGATATGACAGGGGCTGGCTACACCTTC.

For this clone: The sample carries other DNA sequences with the same CDR3. The chain joins TRBV6-4 to TRBJ2-6; D is undetermined. Trimming pared 3 bases from V and 0 bases from J, leaving 3 bases between. The CDR3 consists of 14 residues. Germline V gene sequence: CDR1 MRHNA, CDR2 SNTAGT. CDR3 sequence reads: CASSESSGANVLTF. The CDR3 DNA is TGTGCCAGCAGTGAGAGCTCTGGGGCCAACGTCCTGACTTTC.

The rearrangement uses TRBV2 and TRBJ2-7; D is undetermined. V was pared by 6 bases and J by 5 bases, with 8 bases between. The CDR3 covers 11 residues. Germline loops: CDR1 SNHLY, CDR2 FYNNEI. In nucleotides, the CDR3 is TGTGCCAGCAGCCTGAGCGACGAGCAGTACTTC. Its translation: CASSLSDEQYF.

The gene calls are TRBV5-4 and TRBJ1-3; TRBD1 is a possible D gene (6 bases). CDR1 and CDR2 from the germline V gene are SGHNT and YYREEE (reference sequence). The CDR3 is 16 residues long. Trimming left V 3 bases short and J 0 bases short, with 13 bases between. The CDR3 reads CASSSRTGASGNTIYF. CDR3 coding DNA: TGTGCCAGCAGCTCACGGACGGGGGCCTCTGGAAACACCATATATTTT.

This clone was picked up a small number of times. The rearrangement uses TRBV20-1 and TRBJ2-1; 8 bases line up with TRBD2. CDR3 size: 11 residues. The germline CDR1 and CDR2 sequences are DFQATT and SNEGSKA (reference sequence). J was trimmed by 14 bases and V by 7 bases; bases with no gene match: 10. CDR3 nucleotides: TGCAGTGAGGGTAGCGGGGATCGGGAGTTCTTC. Encoded protein: CSEGSGDREFF.

The chain has TRBV27 and TRBJ2-1; D is unclear. CDR3 size: 13 residues. The germline gives CDR1 MNHEY, CDR2 SMNVEV (reference sequence). Trimming removed 2 bases from V and 5 bases from J, with 7 bases in between. CDR3 in amino acids: CASSLSPNNEQFF. The CDR3 nucleotides read TGTGCCAGCAGTTTAAGCCCCAACAATGAGCAGTTCTTC.

This chain joins TRBV9 and TRBJ1-1; D is unclear. Germline loops: CDR1 SGDLS, CDR2 YYNGEE. V lost 0 bases, J lost 5 bases, and 8 bases lay in between. The CDR3 is made up of 13 amino acids. The CDR3 region is CASSVVSGTEAFF. The CDR3 DNA sequence: TGTGCCAGCAGCGTAGTGTCGGGTACTGAAGCTTTCTTT.

This chain connects TRBV7-8 to TRBJ2-1; 10 positions match TRBD2. Germline CDR1 and CDR2: SGHVS and FQNEAQ. This CDR3 has 14 residues. Trimming at V came to 4 bases and at J to 7 bases, leaving 4 bases not matched to a gene. CDR3 in amino acids: CASSSTSGPNEQFF. CDR3 sequence (DNA): TGTGCCAGCAGCTCGACTAGCGGGCCTAATGAGCAGTTCTTC.

The chain employs TRBV5-6 and TRBJ2-1, with D hard to call. The CDR3 extends over 12 amino acids. The V gene's germline CDR1 is SGHDT and CDR2 YYEEEE. Trimming stripped 1 base from V and 5 bases from J, with 4 bases between. CDR3: CASSLTDNEQFF. CDR3 coding DNA: TGTGCCAGCAGCTTGACAGACAATGAGCAGTTCTTC.

CDR3 sequence: CASRPSGGAVKTQYF. DNA for the CDR3: TGTGCCAGCAGGCCTAGCGGGGGGGCCGTGAAGACCCAGTACTTC. This chain joins TRBV27 and TRBJ2-5; 12 nucleotides match TRBD2. V dropped 6 bases and J dropped 6; count of bases not matched to a gene: 8. This CDR3 is 15 amino acids long. Germline V gene lookup returns CDR1 MNHEY and CDR2 SMNVEV (reference sequence).

This clone was counted many times. The genes are TRBV29-1 and TRBJ2-7; 8 nucleotides line up with TRBD1. CDR1 is SQVTM, CDR2 ANQGSEA, per germline. The trim removed 6 bases at V and 3 bases at J, leaving 4 bases unmatched. This CDR3 is built from 12 residues. CDR3 bases: TGCAGCGTCAGGACAGGGCACTACGAGCAGTACGTC. It translates to CSVRTGHYEQYV.

V and J are TRBV6-5 and TRBJ2-7; D is unresolved. V dropped 7 bases and J dropped 6 bases, with 16 bases sitting between them. Germline V gene lookup returns CDR1 MNHEY and CDR2 SVGAGI. The CDR3 contains 13 residues. The CDR3 loop is CASTPDGFGEQYF. CDR3 in DNA: TGTGCCAGCACCCCCGACGGGTTCGGCGAGCAGTACTTC.

The DNA for the CDR3 is TGTGCCAGTAGTACCCAGGGGAATAGCAATCAGCCCCAGCATTTT. It translates to CASSTQGNSNQPQHF. The V gene is TRBV19, the J gene TRBJ1-5; the D gene is possibly TRBD1 (6 bases). Germline CDR1 reads LNHDA; CDR2 reads SQIVND (reference sequence). Trimming removed 4 bases from V and 0 bases from J, with 10 bases in between. This CDR3 spans 15 amino acids.

CDR3 bases: TGTGCCAGCAGCGTCAACGGGATTTCCTATGGCTACACCTTC. Amino acid sequence: CASSVNGISYGYTF. This sequence joins TRBV7-2 and TRBJ1-2; D is uncertain. Germline values: CDR1 SGHTA, CDR2 FQGNSA. The CDR3 spans 14 residues. Trimming shortened V by 5 bases and J by 4 bases, and 14 bases separated the two germline ends.

V is TRBV5-8 and J is TRBJ2-5; 8 bases are a match to TRBD2. After removal of 2 bases from V and 5 bases from J, the junction contained 11 bases not matched to a gene. The germline gives CDR1 SGHTS, CDR2 YDEGEE. There are 16 residues in the CDR3. The chain's CDR3 is CASSFTGTRGRETQYF. The CDR3 DNA reads TGTGCCAGCAGCTTTACCGGGACTAGAGGGCGGGAGACCCAGTACTTC.

The chain uses TRBV12-5 and TRBJ1-1; D might be TRBD1 (6 bases). The CDR3 is made up of 19 amino acids. V dropped 2 bases and J dropped 0 bases, with 22 bases sitting between them. Germline CDR1 and CDR2: LGHNT and FRNRAP. CDR3 region: CASGLNIGGRGLMNTEAFF. CDR3 sequence (DNA): TGTGCTAGTGGTTTGAATATCGGGGGAAGGGGGTTAATGAACACTGAAGCTTTCTTT.

This clone has only one observation. The chain uses TRBV5-1 and TRBJ2-7; 9 bases match TRBD1. In germline, CDR1 is SGHRS, CDR2 YFSETQ. This CDR3 has 15 amino acids. The V segment lost 0 bases and the J segment 3 bases; nucleotides outside the gene matches: 4. The CDR3 DNA sequence: TGCGCCAGCAGCTTGGCCTGGACAGGGGTCTACGAGCAGTACTTC. Translating gives CASSLAWTGVYEQYF.

This chain's CDR3 is CASSPRAARDTEAFF. CDR3 nucleotide sequence: TGTGCCAGCAGTCCCCGGGCCGCAAGGGACACTGAAGCTTTCTTT. The chain has TRBV6-6 and TRBJ1-1, with unresolved D. CDR3 size: 15 residues. Looked up from germline, CDR1 is MNHNY and CDR2 is SVGAGI (reference sequence). Trimming stripped 5 bases from V and 3 bases from J, with 16 bases between.

About this clone itself: This CDR3 is also generated by other DNA sequences in the sample. CDR3 nucleotides: TGTGCCAGCAGCGTAGCTGCCCAGACCGAAGCTTTCTTT. Protein sequence: CASSVAAQTEAFF. This chain connects TRBV9 to TRBJ1-1; D gene unclear. The CDR3 runs 13 residues. Germline V gene sequence: CDR1 SGDLS, CDR2 YYNGEE. V was pared by 0 bases and J by 8 bases, with 11 bases between.

The CDR3 here is CASSDKGRGSSQPQHF. CDR3 coding DNA: TGCGCCAGCAGTGACAAGGGAAGAGGGTCAAGTCAGCCCCAGCATTTT. The genes are TRBV10-2 and TRBJ1-5; D is uncertain. CDR1 is WSHSY and CDR2 is SAAADI in the germline V gene. This CDR3 has 16 residues. Trimming cost V 3 bases and J 6 bases, with 18 bases left between them.

The genes are TRBV7-2 and TRBJ2-3, with a tentative D call TRBD2 (6 bases). The CDR3 sequence is 15 residues long. Trimming cost V 5 bases and J 0 bases, with 12 bases left between them. The germline V gene has CDR1 SGHTA and CDR2 FQGNSA. The CDR3 here is CASSRVAGSTDTQYF. CDR3 DNA: TGTGCCAGCAGCCGAGTGGCGGGAAGCACAGATACGCAGTATTTT.

The chain is built from TRBV5-4 and TRBJ2-7; D is perhaps TRBD1 (6 bases). The CDR3 loop spans 14 amino acids. V was cut by 1 base and J by 3 bases, with 11 bases left in between. The germline V gene has CDR1 SGHNT and CDR2 YYREEE (reference sequence). The CDR3 loop is CASSLTGLVYEQYF. DNA for the CDR3: TGTGCCAGCAGCTTGACAGGGTTAGTCTACGAGCAGTACTTC.

This rearrangement joins TRBV19 to TRBJ2-4; no clear D. The CDR3 length is 16 residues. The V gene's germline CDR1 is LNHDA and CDR2 SQIVND (reference sequence). V lost 7 bases and J 3 bases, leaving 19 bases between the germline ends. In DNA form, the CDR3 reads TGTGCCAGTAACTCGGTACGGATCTCGGGCAAAAACATTCAGTACTTC. Amino acids: CASNSVRISGKNIQYF.

The rearrangement joins TRBV5-4 to TRBJ2-3, with 10 bases matching TRBD1. This CDR3 has 17 residues. Germline CDR1 reads SGHNT; CDR2 reads YYREEE (reference sequence). V lost 0 bases, J lost 3 bases, and 7 bases stayed unmatched. The CDR3 region has the DNA TGTGCCAGCAGCTTGGGAACCGGGACAGGGGCGACAGATACGCAGTATTTT. The encoded protein is CASSLGTGTGATDTQYF.

J is TRBJ2-3 and V is TRBV27; 11 nucleotides match TRBD2. V lost 4 bases to trimming and J lost 2 bases; unmatched junction nucleotides: 14. The germline V gene has CDR1 MNHEY and CDR2 SMNVEV (reference sequence). The CDR3 runs to 19 residues. CDR3 residues: CASSSNLLGTSGVTDTQYF. The CDR3 DNA is TGTGCCAGCAGTTCAAACCTCCTTGGGACTAGCGGTGTCACAGATACGCAGTATTTT.

The rearrangement links TRBV7-2 to TRBJ1-5; D is uncertain. The CDR3 is made up of 15 amino acids. The V end lost 5 bases, the J end lost 3 bases, and 14 bases lay between the germline ends. Looked up from germline, CDR1 is SGHTA and CDR2 is FQGNSA. This chain's CDR3 is CASSGGPGYNQPQHF. For the CDR3, the DNA is TGTGCCAGCAGCGGAGGGCCGGGTTACAATCAGCCCCAGCATTTT.

This chain joins TRBV27 and TRBJ2-3; D might be TRBD1 (5 bases). In germline, CDR1 is MNHEY, CDR2 SMNVEV (reference sequence). The CDR3 loop spans 16 amino acids. V lost 6 bases and J lost 2, with 18 bases in between. The CDR3: CASSLSPTANTDTQYF. Here the CDR3 DNA reads TGTGCCAGCAGCTTGTCCCCGACAGCTAACACAGATACGCAGTATTTT.